Listed below are T cell receptor beta chains from one sample, sequenced in a study of metastatic and nonmetastatic thyroid tumors. TCRdb reanalyzed the PCR reads with MiXCR. The repertoire consists of 15,000 to 25,000 clones, with roughly 20% occurring once and the leading ten covering about 10%. The source material was tumor tissue. These receptors all come from a male donor with papillary thyroid cancer or a benign thyroid nodule (not recorded which). Some clones in this sample may be carry-over from other donors' samples. The CDR3 runs from the conserved cysteine through the conserved F or W. Fields, in order: D gene, J gene, clone size, V gene, CDR3 DNA, CDR3 protein. D genes are given only for firm matches. A clone size is listed for some rows: how often the clone was seen (once, few, many), or a class if it is expanded.

D gene: -; J gene: TRBJ1-4; clone size: -; V gene: TRBV30; CDR3 DNA: TGTGCCTGGAGTGTACTAAGGGAAAAACTGTTTTTT; CDR3 protein: CAWSVLREKLFF
D gene: -; J gene: TRBJ2-7; clone size: few; V gene: TRBV2; CDR3 DNA: TGTGCCAGCAGTCCAGGCGGAAAGTACGAGCAGTACTTC; CDR3 protein: CASSPGGKYEQYF
D gene: TRBD2; J gene: TRBJ2-7; clone size: -; V gene: TRBV3-1; CDR3 DNA: TGTGCCAGTAATCCGGGGGGTACCGACGAGCAGTACTTC; CDR3 protein: CASNPGGTDEQYF
D gene: TRBD1; J gene: TRBJ2-7; clone size: -; V gene: TRBV20-1; CDR3 DNA: TGCAGTGCGCCCAAGACAGGGAGCAGAGGCGAGCAGTACTTC; CDR3 protein: CSAPKTGSRGEQYF
D gene: TRBD2; J gene: TRBJ2-1; clone size: many; V gene: TRBV4-2; CDR3 DNA: TGTGCCAGCAGCCTAAGAGCGGGAGCCTACAATGAGCAGTTCTTC; CDR3 protein: CASSLRAGAYNEQFF
D gene: -; J gene: TRBJ2-7; clone size: medium-sized; V gene: TRBV30; CDR3 DNA: TGTGCCTGGAGAGGTACAGGGCTTCTTTACGAGCAGTACTTC; CDR3 protein: CAWRGTGLLYEQYF
D gene: -; J gene: TRBJ1-1; clone size: many; V gene: TRBV11-1; CDR3 DNA: TGTGCCAGCAGCCAGAACACTGAAGCTTTCTTT; CDR3 protein: CASSQNTEAFF
D gene: -; J gene: TRBJ2-3; clone size: many; V gene: TRBV20-1; CDR3 DNA: TGCAGTGCTCTTACTGGAGGGATCGAAACAGATACGCAGTATTTT; CDR3 protein: CSALTGGIETDTQYF
D gene: TRBD2; J gene: TRBJ2-7; clone size: medium-sized; V gene: TRBV6-2/TRBV6-3; CDR3 DNA: TGTGCCAGCAGGACCAGTAGCGGGGTAACCTACGAGCAGTACTTC; CDR3 protein: CASRTSSGVTYEQYF
D gene: -; J gene: TRBJ2-7; clone size: few; V gene: TRBV6-1; CDR3 DNA: TGTGCCAGCAGACCAGGGGACCTTACCTACGAGCAGTACTTC; CDR3 protein: CASRPGDLTYEQYF
D gene: -; J gene: TRBJ2-3; clone size: many; V gene: TRBV20-1; CDR3 DNA: TGCAGTGCTAGCGCGGCCACAGATACGCAGTATTTT; CDR3 protein: CSASAATDTQYF
D gene: -; J gene: TRBJ2-3; clone size: -; V gene: TRBV11-2; CDR3 DNA: TGTGCCAGCAGCTTAGGTTGGGAATCGGATACGCAGTATTTT; CDR3 protein: CASSLGWESDTQYF
D gene: TRBD1; J gene: TRBJ2-7; clone size: few; V gene: TRBV11-2; CDR3 DNA: TGTGCCAACAGCTTAGTACCGGGACAGGGAATACGCGAGCAGTACTTC; CDR3 protein: CANSLVPGQGIREQYF
D gene: TRBD2; J gene: TRBJ2-7; clone size: once; V gene: TRBV20-1; CDR3 DNA: TGCAGTGCTAGGGGATCTAGCGGGAGGGCCTACGAGCAGTACTTC; CDR3 protein: CSARGSSGRAYEQYF
D gene: TRBD1; J gene: TRBJ2-1; clone size: many; V gene: TRBV7-9; CDR3 DNA: TGTGCCAGCAGCTTAGGCGGAGGTGGACAGGGTCGCAATGAGCAGTTCTTC; CDR3 protein: CASSLGGGGQGRNEQFF
D gene: -; J gene: TRBJ1-4; clone size: many; V gene: TRBV11-2; CDR3 DNA: TGTGCCAGCAGCGCCGGGACACGGACAACAACGGTTTTT; CDR3 protein: CASSAGTRTTTVF